The 14 T cell receptor beta chains given below trace back to one sample, sequenced in a study of type 1 regulatory T cells. These receptors have no known antigen. TCRdb re-called the reads with MiXCR, one entry per CDR3 protein. The sample has fewer than 25,000 distinct CDR3 sequences, 72% seen once. Sequenced sample: cultured T cells, either the whole culture or a sorted T cell fraction (not recorded which). Subset indicated: Tr1-enriched cell product generated in vitro against host alloantigens. The receptors come from a human donor in good health.

The chain carries TRBV4-1 and TRBJ1-5; D is ambiguous. Per the germline V gene, CDR1 is MGHRA and CDR2 is YSYEKL. CDR3 length equals 16 residues. Deletions cut 0 bases from V and 2 bases from J, with 11 bases between. The CDR3 nucleotides read TGCGCCAGCAGCCAAGATTTGTTAAGAGGCAATCAGCCCCAGCATTTT. Protein sequence: CASSQDLLRGNQPQHF.

The V call is TRBV2, the J call TRBJ2-7, with D perhaps matching TRBD1 (6 bases). The germline CDR1 and CDR2 sequences are SNHLY and FYNNEI. V was clipped by 7 bases and J by 0 bases, with 13 bases between them. The CDR3 is 14 residues long. CDR3: CASKRTVTSYEQYF. The DNA for the CDR3 is TGTGCCAGCAAAAGGACAGTGACCTCCTACGAGCAGTACTTC. Combining the CDR3 with reference TRBV2 and TRBJ2-7 gives the whole variable domain EPEVTQTPSHQVTQMGQEVILRCVPISNHLYFYWYRQILGQKVEFLVSFYNNEISEKSEIFDDQFSVERPDGSNFTLKIRSTKLEDSAMYFCASKRTVTSYEQYFGPGTRLTVT.

The genes are TRBV20-1 and TRBJ2-1, with 15 positions matching TRBD2. Unmatched junction bases numbered 12, after V lost 2 bases and J lost 4 bases. CDR3 size: 19 residues. The germline V gene has CDR1 DFQATT and CDR2 SNEGSKA (reference sequence). In DNA form, the CDR3 reads TGCAGTGCTAGAACCTCCACGGGACTAGCGGGGGGATTTTACAATGAGCAGTTCTTC. Translating gives CSARTSTGLAGGFYNEQFF.

V gene TRBV15 combines with J gene TRBJ2-7, with D perhaps TRBD1 (5 bases). Germline V CDR1 and CDR2: LNHNV, YYDKDF (reference sequence). Between the trimmed V and J ends, which lost 6 bases and 1 base, there was a span of 7 bases. The length of the CDR3 is 12 residues. The CDR3 DNA reads TGTGCCACCAGGGGGCTTTCCTACGAGCAGTACTTC. Translating gives CATRGLSYEQYF.

This chain joins TRBV4-2 and TRBJ2-7; D is perhaps TRBD1 or TRBD2 (5 bases each). V was cut by 4 bases and J by 3 bases, with 13 bases left in between. The germline V gene has CDR1 LGHNA and CDR2 YNFKEQ. The CDR3 loop spans 14 amino acids. The chain's CDR3 is CASSPQPRGYEQYF. The CDR3 DNA follows: TGTGCCAGCAGCCCACAGCCGAGGGGCTACGAGCAGTACTTC.

The chain is built from TRBV20-1 and TRBJ2-3; TRBD1 might be the D (5 bases). Looked up from germline, CDR1 is DFQATT and CDR2 is SNEGSKA (reference sequence). This CDR3 contains 15 residues. Trimming removed 0 bases at V and 4 bases at J, with 14 bases between. As DNA, the CDR3 is TGCAGTGCTAGAGATTCTTCCGACAGTCCAGATACGCAGTATTTT. Translation gives CSARDSSDSPDTQYF.

This clonotype has more than one count but fewer than ten. The rearrangement links TRBV18 to TRBJ1-3, with 8 positions matching TRBD1. This CDR3 spans 16 amino acids. Germline V gives CDR1 KGHSH, CDR2 LQKENI. Losses at the gene ends were 2 bases for V and 0 bases for J; bases not matched to a gene: 3. The CDR3 here is CASSPSGQVSGNTIYF. The CDR3 DNA follows: TGTGCCAGCTCACCATCGGGACAGGTCTCTGGAAACACCATATATTTT.

The chain uses TRBV29-1 and TRBJ1-1; 8 nucleotides align to TRBD1. Germline loops: CDR1 SQVTM, CDR2 ANQGSEA. J lost 0 bases, V lost 3 bases, and 0 bases had no gene match. The CDR3 contains 13 residues. CDR3 sequence: CSVDRGLNTEAFF. The DNA of the CDR3 is TGCAGCGTTGACAGGGGGCTGAACACTGAAGCTTTCTTT.

Relative to its sample, this clonotype is large. The rearrangement uses TRBV18 and TRBJ1-1, with D uncertain. The CDR3 runs to 11 residues. Trimming shortened V by 6 bases and J by 4 bases, and 6 bases separated the two germline ends. CDR1 is KGHSH, CDR2 LQKENI, per germline. The CDR3: CASSDGTEAFF. CDR3 nucleotide sequence: TGTGCCAGCTCCGATGGCACTGAAGCTTTCTTT.

The chain carries TRBV20-1 and TRBJ1-4; TRBD1 might be the D (5 bases). Per the germline V gene, CDR1 is DFQATT and CDR2 is SNEGSKA (reference sequence). Trimming removed 0 bases from V and 6 bases from J, with 11 bases in between. The length of the CDR3 is 14 residues. CDR3 region: CSAREAGFDEKLFF. DNA of the CDR3: TGCAGTGCTAGAGAAGCAGGGTTTGATGAAAAACTGTTTTTT.

The chain carries TRBV20-1 and TRBJ2-1, with D possibly TRBD2 on 6 matching bases. V lost 1 base, J lost 12 bases, and 13 bases lay in between. The CDR3 sequence is 12 residues long. The V gene's germline CDR1 is DFQATT and CDR2 SNEGSKA (reference sequence). The CDR3, as DNA: TGCAGTGCTAGAGTTCGAGAGACTAGGCAGTTCTTC. Translated, it gives CSARVRETRQFF.

The rearrangement uses TRBV5-1 and TRBJ2-5, with 10 positions matching TRBD2. Trimming at V came to 3 bases and at J to 5 bases, leaving 4 bases not matched to a gene. Germline V gene sequence: CDR1 SGHRS, CDR2 YFSETQ. This CDR3 is 14 amino acids long. CDR3 loop: CASSSSGGGETQYF. The CDR3 DNA reads as TGCGCCAGCAGCTCTAGCGGGGGTGGTGAGACCCAGTACTTC.

The chain is built from TRBV3-1 and TRBJ2-5; 14 nucleotides agree with TRBD2. This CDR3 comprises 18 residues. Germline CDR1 and CDR2: LGHDT and YNNKEL (reference sequence). Unmatched junction bases numbered 6, after V lost 0 bases and J lost 3 bases. CDR3 loop: CASSQDPWTSGGKETQYF. CDR3 nucleotides: TGTGCCAGCAGCCAAGATCCGTGGACTAGCGGGGGGAAAGAGACCCAGTACTTC.

By share, this clonotype ranks as medium-sized. The V gene is TRBV20-1, the J gene TRBJ2-1; 12 nucleotides match TRBD2. Germline V gene lookup returns CDR1 DFQATT and CDR2 SNEGSKA (reference sequence). This CDR3 has 17 amino acids. Trimming took 1 base from V and 1 from J; bases not matched to a gene: 5. CDR3 coding DNA: TGCAGTGCTAGAGCCCCCCTAGCGGGGGGGTCCTACAATGAGCAGTTCTTC. Amino acid sequence: CSARAPLAGGSYNEQFF.